This T cell receptor (beta chain) was documented in a study of control samples from healthy donors and cancer patients. V was shortened by 5 bases and J by 6 bases, with 19 bases between the two germline ends. The CDR3 extends over 16 amino acids. Germline values: CDR1 LGHNT, CDR2 FRNRAP. Clones were sequenced by immunoSEQ multiplex PCR, and TCRdb holds only the in-frame ones, with some missing. This table has about 130,000 clones, 92% appearing once. Sequences were obtained from blood. This receptor was obtained from a woman aged 50 to 65 in good health. The chain joins TRBV12-5 to TRBJ1-4, with D tentatively TRBD1 (5 bases). The CDR3 is CASGVGLRDADEKLFF. In DNA form, the CDR3 reads TGTGCTAGTGGTGTAGGACTCAGGGACGCGGATGAAAAACTGTTTTTT.